One sample yielded the 25 T cell receptor beta chains listed below, sequenced in a study of OX40 agonist ivuxolimab in advanced cancers. Assay used: immunoSEQ multiplex PCR; TCRdb lists only in-frame clones, some missing. Of about 95,000 clones listed, 91% are singletons. Specimen: CD4+ or CD8+ T cells sorted from blood, collected in a trial of the OX40 agonist ivuxolimab. These receptors all stem from an adult with an advanced solid tumor such as melanoma, head and neck, liver or kidney cancer.

The J gene is TRBJ2-5, the V gene TRBV10-3, with 7 positions matching TRBD2. V lost 6 bases, J lost 5 bases, and 9 bases stayed unmatched. CDR1 and CDR2 from the germline V gene are ENHRY and SYGVKD. This CDR3 comprises 14 residues. The CDR3 DNA reads as TGTGCCATCAGCCCACGGGAGGTCGGGGAGACCCAGTACTTC. This gives the protein CAISPREVGETQYF.

The chain has TRBV7-2 and TRBJ2-7; TRBD2 is a possible D gene (7 bases). Germline CDR1 reads SGHTA; CDR2 reads FQGNSA. This CDR3 is 16 amino acids long. V lost 2 bases to trimming and J lost 4 bases, with 18 bases between them. CDR3 in amino acids: CASSLTGAGVFYEQYF. In DNA form, the CDR3 reads TGTGCCAGCAGCTTAACGGGGGCGGGAGTTTTTTACGAGCAGTACTTC.

V gene TRBV10-3 combines with J gene TRBJ1-5, with D possibly matching TRBD1 (5 bases). The germline V gene has CDR1 ENHRY and CDR2 SYGVKD. This CDR3 region has 14 residues. Between the trimmed V and J ends, which lost 3 bases and 1 base, there was a span of 7 bases. CDR3 coding DNA: TGTGCCATCAGTGAAGGGGAGAGCAATCAGCCCCAGCATTTT. Translated: CAISEGESNQPQHF.

The V gene is TRBV7-2, the J gene TRBJ2-1; 9 bases align to TRBD2. Germline V gives CDR1 SGHTA, CDR2 FQGNSA. V lost 4 bases and J lost 2; bases outside the gene matches: 9. The CDR3 has 17 amino acids. The CDR3 region is CASSWLSGTSTYNEQFF. CDR3 in DNA: TGTGCCAGCAGCTGGTTATCCGGGACTAGCACCTACAATGAGCAGTTCTTC.

This sequence joins TRBV5-1 and TRBJ1-2, with 9 bases lining up with TRBD1. V dropped 5 bases and J dropped 4; count of bases not matched to a gene: 9. The CDR3 runs 15 residues. Germline V gene sequence: CDR1 SGHRS, CDR2 YFSETQ. The CDR3 DNA reads as TGCGCCAGCAGGAATATACAGGGGGCGGGCTATGGCTACACCTTC. This translates into CASRNIQGAGYGYTF.

This chain connects TRBV4-1 to TRBJ2-3, with 7 nucleotides matching TRBD2. The CDR3 length is 16 residues. V dropped 3 bases and J dropped 4; count of bases not matched to a gene: 10. CDR1 and CDR2 (germline): MGHRA, YSYEKL. The CDR3 spells CASSQTGTKAADTQYF. In nucleotides, the CDR3 is TGCGCCAGCAGCCAGACCGGGACTAAGGCGGCAGATACGCAGTATTTT.

The chain joins TRBV30 to TRBJ2-3; perhaps TRBD2 as D (5 bases). The germline V gene has CDR1 GTSNPN and CDR2 SVGIG (reference sequence). Trimming took off 5 bases at V and 2 bases at J, with 17 bases between the two ends. The CDR3 contains 15 residues. The DNA for the CDR3 is TGTGCCTGGTCACGGGGTACCCTCTACACAGATACGCAGTATTTT. Translation gives CAWSRGTLYTDTQYF.

This chain connects TRBV18 to TRBJ2-2; D unresolved. The ends were cut back, 3 bases at V and 0 bases at J, with 5 bases in the middle. The length of the CDR3 is 14 residues. Per germline, CDR1 KGHSH and CDR2 LQKENI. The CDR3 here is CASSPGSNTGELFF. The CDR3 DNA reads as TGTGCCAGCTCACCGGGGTCGAACACCGGGGAGCTGTTTTTT.

The genes are TRBV7-3 and TRBJ2-2, with D possibly matching TRBD1 (6 bases). The CDR3 has 17 amino acids. Trimming stripped 0 bases from V and 4 bases from J, with 15 bases between. Germline V CDR1 and CDR2: SGHTA, FQGTGA. The CDR3 sequence is CASSLTSQGTRTGELFF. The CDR3 nucleotides are TGTGCCAGCAGCTTAACCTCTCAGGGGACGCGCACCGGGGAGCTGTTTTTT.

V usage is TRBV11-2 and J usage is TRBJ2-5, with a tentative D call TRBD2 (6 bases). Germline CDR1 is SGHAT and CDR2 is FQNNGV. The CDR3 totals 14 residues. V was clipped by 5 bases and J by 1 base, with 11 bases between them. CDR3 DNA: TGTGCCAGCAGCATCGGAGGGTCCCAAGAGACCCAGTACTTC. Its protein product is CASSIGGSQETQYF.

This rearrangement joins TRBV10-1 to TRBJ2-2; D remains ambiguous. Germline CDR1 reads WNHNN; CDR2 reads SYGVQD (reference sequence). The CDR3 has 12 residues. V lost 4 bases and J lost 5, with 5 bases in between. CDR3 amino acids: CASSGTTGELFF. The DNA for the CDR3 is TGCGCCAGCAGTGGTACGACCGGGGAGCTGTTTTTT.

V is TRBV5-1 and J is TRBJ2-3; TRBD2 might be the D (6 bases). This CDR3 has 16 amino acids. Germline V gene data show CDR1 as SGHRS and CDR2 as YFSETQ. V was pared by 3 bases and J by 0 bases, with 14 bases between. The CDR3 sequence: CASSWNPGLSTDTQYF. The DNA of the CDR3 is TGCGCCAGCAGCTGGAACCCGGGACTTAGCACAGATACGCAGTATTTT.

This chain uses TRBV7-9 with TRBJ2-2; either TRBD1 or TRBD2 may fit D (5 bases each). CDR3 length equals 15 residues. CDR1 is SEHNR and CDR2 is FQNEAQ in the germline V gene (reference sequence). V gave up 3 bases and J gave up 14 bases, with 22 bases separating them. The CDR3 nucleotides are TGTGCCAGCAGCTTTCAAACCGGTGGACGGGGCATACTGTTTTTT. This sequence encodes CASSFQTGGRGILFF.

The rearrangement uses TRBV28 and TRBJ2-1; 11 nucleotides align to TRBD2. CDR1 is MDHEN and CDR2 is SYDVKM in the germline V gene. The CDR3 contains 16 residues. With 4 bases clipped from V and 3 bases from J, the junction kept 5 bases outside the gene matches. The CDR3: CASSSTSGALYNEQFF. CDR3 coding DNA: TGTGCCAGCAGTTCGACTAGCGGGGCCCTCTACAATGAGCAGTTCTTC.

CDR3 residues: CASRPYSGSSYEQYF. The CDR3 nucleotides are TGTGCCAGCAGACCGTATAGCGGGAGCTCCTACGAGCAGTACTTC. The chain couples TRBV11-2 to TRBJ2-7; TRBD2 matches at 9 bases. CDR3 length equals 15 residues. The trim removed 6 bases at V and 0 bases at J, leaving 6 bases unmatched. Germline assignment: CDR1 SGHAT and CDR2 FQNNGV.

The V and J genes are TRBV5-4 and TRBJ2-1; D possibly corresponds to TRBD2 (5 bases). Looked up from germline, CDR1 is SGHNT and CDR2 is YYREEE (reference sequence). This CDR3 region has 11 residues. Trimming cost V 3 bases and J 9 bases, with 7 bases left between them. CDR3 sequence reads: CASSYRGEQFF. The DNA for the CDR3 is TGTGCCAGCAGCTACCGGGGTGAGCAGTTCTTC.

The V and J genes are TRBV4-1 and TRBJ2-5, with D perhaps matching TRBD1 or TRBD2 (6 bases each). V lost 2 bases and J lost 4, with 14 bases in between. The germline gives CDR1 MGHRA, CDR2 YSYEKL. The CDR3 spans 15 residues. The CDR3, as DNA: TGCGCCAGCAGCCAACCCGGGGGCTGGCGAGAGACCCAGTACTTC. It encodes CASSQPGGWRETQYF.

The CDR3 reads CASSKDSSGGELFF. CDR3 nucleotides: TGTGCCAGCAGCAAGGACAGCTCTGGAGGGGAGCTGTTTTTT. The chain employs TRBV2 and TRBJ2-2, with D perhaps matching TRBD1 (6 bases). V gave up 6 bases and J gave up 8 bases, with 16 bases separating them. CDR3 size: 14 residues. Germline V gene sequence: CDR1 SNHLY, CDR2 FYNNEI.

This chain links TRBV28 with TRBJ2-2; 9 bases line up with TRBD1. Germline lookup yields CDR1 MDHEN and CDR2 SYDVKM. The CDR3 spans 14 residues. Trimming at V came to 8 bases and at J to 10 bases, leaving 11 bases not matched to a gene. The CDR3: CASQTGTGSEELFF. Written as DNA, the CDR3 is TGTGCCAGCCAAACAGGGACAGGGTCTGAGGAGCTGTTTTTT.

For the CDR3, the DNA is TGTGCCAGCAGCGTAGGGTCGGGGGTGCAAGAGACCCAGTACTTC. Amino acid sequence: CASSVGSGVQETQYF. The chain links TRBV9 to TRBJ2-5; perhaps TRBD2 as D (6 bases). This CDR3 comprises 15 residues. Germline values: CDR1 SGDLS, CDR2 YYNGEE. Trimming cost V 0 bases and J 2 bases, with 11 bases left between them. Looking up the rest from reference TRBV9 and TRBJ2-5 gives the full variable domain: DSGVTQTPKHLITATGQRVTLRCSPRSGDLSVYWYQQSLDQGLQFLIQYYNGEERAKGNILERFSAQQFPDLHSELNLSSLELGDSALYFCASSVGSGVQETQYFGPGTRLLVL.

The V gene is TRBV6-1, the J gene TRBJ1-5; D perhaps matches TRBD1 (5 bases). Germline CDR1 and CDR2: MNHNS and SASEGT. This CDR3 is built from 14 residues. The V gene lost 4 bases and the J gene lost 6 bases, with 13 bases spanning the gap. As DNA, the CDR3 is TGTGCCAGCAGTGCCCAGGGATACGTTCAGCCCCAGCATTTT. Its translation is CASSAQGYVQPQHF.

V and J are TRBV6-5 and TRBJ1-5; TRBD1 aligns across 9 bases. The germline gives CDR1 MNHEY, CDR2 SVGAGI. J was trimmed by 7 bases and V by 6 bases; bases with no gene match: 4. CDR3 length equals 13 residues. For the CDR3, the DNA is TGTGCCAGCAGACCGACAGGGGGACAGCCCCAGCATTTT. Amino acid sequence: CASRPTGGQPQHF.

The chain joins TRBV29-1 to TRBJ1-1; D uncertain. This CDR3 comprises 12 residues. Germline CDR1 SQVTM, CDR2 ANQGSEA. Trimming took 2 bases from V and 5 from J, leaving 9 bases between them. Here the CDR3 DNA reads TGCAGCGTTGAATGGGTTCGGACTGAAGCTTTCTTT. It is translated as CSVEWVRTEAFF.

V is TRBV19 and J is TRBJ2-1; tentatively, D is TRBD1 (5 bases). This CDR3 has 16 amino acids. V was trimmed by 6 bases and J by 0 bases, leaving 15 bases between them. From germline, CDR1 is LNHDA and CDR2 SQIVND (reference sequence). CDR3 sequence reads: CASRPTWTSSYNEQFF. The CDR3 nucleotides read TGTGCCAGTAGGCCCACTTGGACATCCTCCTACAATGAGCAGTTCTTC.

This chain joins TRBV2 and TRBJ1-1, with D hard to call. Germline-derived CDR1 and CDR2 are SNHLY and FYNNEI. V shed 5 bases and J shed 8 bases, with 9 bases lying between them. The CDR3 extends over 11 amino acids. The DNA of the CDR3 is TGTGCCAGCAGTAGTGTGACCGAAGCTTTCTTT. Its translation: CASSSVTEAFF. Combining the CDR3 with reference TRBV2 and TRBJ1-1 gives the whole variable domain EPEVTQTPSHQVTQMGQEVILRCVPISNHLYFYWYRQILGQKVEFLVSFYNNEISEKSEIFDDQFSVERPDGSNFTLKIRSTKLEDSAMYFCASSSVTEAFFGQGTRLTVV.